This entry lists 14 T cell receptor beta chains sequenced from one sample in a study of beta chain features in type 1 diabetes. cDNA synthesis used the whole RNA isolate, giving expressed TCRB sequences. Repertoires were generated with immunoSEQ multiplex PCR, while TCRdb's copy carries only in-frame clones and drops some. The data contain 120,000 to 150,000 clones, around 51% of them singletons. Material for sequencing was Tregs from blood. The receptor set was obtained from a young man in good health.

This clone came up a few times. The chain is built from TRBV7-2 and TRBJ2-3, with 8 nucleotides matching TRBD2. Trimming took 5 bases from V and 4 from J; bases not matched to a gene: 5. The CDR3 spans 14 residues. The germline gives CDR1 SGHTA, CDR2 FQGNSA. This CDR3 is CASSEGLGADTQYF. CDR3 DNA sequence: TGTGCCAGCAGCGAGGGACTAGGGGCAGATACGCAGTATTTT.

This clone was seen a handful of times. The V call is TRBV28, the J call TRBJ2-4, with D possibly matching TRBD2 (5 bases). Per the germline V gene, CDR1 is MDHEN and CDR2 is SYDVKM. V was trimmed by 7 bases and J by 0 bases, leaving 13 bases between them. The CDR3 loop spans 15 amino acids. The CDR3 loop is CASTRTPLAKNIQYF. The CDR3 bases are TGTGCCAGCACCAGGACTCCACTAGCCAAAAACATTCAGTACTTC.

The V gene is TRBV7-7, the J gene TRBJ2-5; D perhaps matches TRBD2 (5 bases). Germline V gene lookup returns CDR1 SSHAT and CDR2 FNYEAQ (reference sequence). Deletions cut 4 bases from V and 7 bases from J, with 7 bases between. CDR3 length equals 11 residues. In nucleotides, the CDR3 is TGTGCCAGCAGCTCCGAGGGGACCCAGTACTTC. This sequence encodes CASSSEGTQYF.

The chain has TRBV7-9 and TRBJ1-2; 8 bases match TRBD1. The trim removed 5 bases at V and 4 bases at J, leaving 6 bases unmatched. Germline values: CDR1 SEHNR, CDR2 FQNEAQ (reference sequence). The CDR3 is 14 amino acids. This chain's CDR3 is CASSPGQGRYGYTF. The DNA of the CDR3 is TGTGCCAGCAGCCCAGGACAGGGCCGCTATGGCTACACCTTC.

This clone has a handful of counts. This chain links TRBV2 with TRBJ1-1; unclear D gene. V was shortened by 7 bases and J by 8 bases, with 11 bases between the two germline ends. In germline, CDR1 is SNHLY, CDR2 FYNNEI. The CDR3 is made up of 11 amino acids. DNA for the CDR3: TGTGCCAGCATAAGGGAGGGAGAAGCTTTCTTT. As protein: CASIREGEAFF.

J is TRBJ2-1 and V is TRBV5-1, with 7 positions matching TRBD1. Germline CDR1 reads SGHRS; CDR2 reads YFSETQ. V trimming: 0 bases; J trimming: 3 bases; junction bases outside the gene matches: 3. The CDR3 totals 15 residues. The CDR3 protein is CASSLVTGVYNEQFF. CDR3 bases: TGCGCCAGCAGCTTGGTCACAGGGGTCTACAATGAGCAGTTCTTC.

The V gene is TRBV6-6, the J gene TRBJ2-7; D is ambiguous. Per germline, CDR1 MNHNY and CDR2 SVGAGI (reference sequence). The CDR3 consists of 15 residues. V was clipped by 7 bases and J by 0 bases, with 16 bases between them. Here the CDR3 reads CASTKGGGYSYEQYF. CDR3 nucleotides: TGTGCCAGCACAAAAGGTGGCGGCTACTCCTACGAGCAGTACTTC.

This rearrangement joins TRBV10-3 to TRBJ2-1; 7 bases are shared with TRBD2. The CDR3 has 13 amino acids. Losses at the gene ends were 10 bases for V and 10 bases for J; bases not matched to a gene: 13. The germline CDR1 and CDR2 sequences are ENHRY and SYGVKD. CDR3 residues: CATGGSAVGEQFF. CDR3 DNA: TGTGCCACGGGCGGGAGCGCTGTGGGGGAGCAGTTCTTC.

This rearrangement joins TRBV10-3 to TRBJ2-5; 8 bases map to TRBD2. Germline CDR1 and CDR2: ENHRY and SYGVKD. J gave up 5 bases and V 8 bases, and 7 bases lay outside the gene matches. This CDR3 region has 13 residues. DNA for the CDR3: TGTGCCATCCTAGCGGGCCCTCTCGAGACCCAGTACTTC. Its translation is CAILAGPLETQYF.

The V and J genes are TRBV19 and TRBJ2-1; 11 bases agree with TRBD2. Germline CDR1 LNHDA, CDR2 SQIVND (reference sequence). The CDR3 totals 15 residues. V lost 5 bases to trimming and J lost 2 bases; unmatched junction nucleotides: 2. CDR3 sequence (DNA): TGTGCCAGTAGTTTAGCGGGGGGGACCTACAATGAGCAGTTCTTC. As protein: CASSLAGGTYNEQFF.

This clone was counted a few times. This chain connects TRBV9 to TRBJ2-4; D ambiguous. Germline CDR1 reads SGDLS; CDR2 reads YYNGEE. Trimming shortened V by 0 bases and J by 4 bases, and 5 bases separated the two germline ends. This CDR3 is built from 13 residues. As DNA, the CDR3 is TGTGCCAGCAGCGTAGGGCAAAAAAACATTCAGTACTTC. Amino acid sequence: CASSVGQKNIQYF.

The gene calls are TRBV14 and TRBJ1-2; D possibly corresponds to TRBD1 (5 bases). V shed 2 bases and J shed 2 bases, with 9 bases lying between them. The germline CDR1 and CDR2 sequences are SGHDN and FVKESK. There are 14 residues in the CDR3. CDR3 region: CASSQYAGNYGYTF. CDR3 coding DNA: TGTGCCAGCAGCCAATATGCAGGGAACTATGGCTACACCTTC. Combining the CDR3 with reference TRBV14 and TRBJ1-2 gives the whole variable domain EAGVTQFPSHSVIEKGQTVTLRCDPISGHDNLYWYRRVMGKEIKFLLHFVKESKQDESGMPNNRFLAERTGGTYSTLKVQPAELEDSGVYFCASSQYAGNYGYTFGSGTRLTVV.

The chain carries TRBV19 and TRBJ2-3; possible D gene TRBD2, 6 bases. This CDR3 region has 15 residues. V was pared by 5 bases and J by 2 bases, with 14 bases between. Looked up from germline, CDR1 is LNHDA and CDR2 is SQIVND (reference sequence). In DNA form, the CDR3 reads TGTGCCAGTAGTGTCCCGGGACTGTTCACAGATACGCAGTATTTT. Its translation: CASSVPGLFTDTQYF.

This rearrangement joins TRBV7-9 to TRBJ2-2, with TRBD2 as a possible D gene (6 bases). The CDR3 extends over 16 amino acids. Trimming took 7 bases from V and 1 from J, leaving 16 bases between them. Germline V gene sequence: CDR1 SEHNR, CDR2 FQNEAQ (reference sequence). CDR3 loop: CASTPRRRVNTGELFF. The DNA of the CDR3 is TGTGCCAGCACCCCCCGTAGGAGGGTGAACACCGGGGAGCTGTTTTTT. Drawing the rest from reference TRBV7-9 and TRBJ2-2, the complete variable domain is DTGVSQNPRHKITKRGQNVTFRCDPISEHNRLYWYRQTLGQGPEFLTYFQNEAQLEKSRLLSDRFSAERPKGSFSTLEIQRTEQGDSAMYLCASTPRRRVNTGELFFGEGSRLTVL.